This paragraph reports one TCR beta chain. This clonotype was counted many times. The clone's antigen remains unknown. Per-base quality was not reported, and no clone a single base away is much larger than it. The CDR3 contains 14 residues, cysteine and phenylalanine counted. CDR3 DNA is the only sequence kept; it has 42 bases, read in frame from the first base. Trimmed from V: 0 bases; trimmed from J: 4 bases; junction bases lacking a gene match: 3. From a lookup of the germline V gene, CDR1 and CDR2 are SNHLY and FYNNEI. Ophthalmopathy patients had moderately to severely active disease, Clinical Activity Score of at least 3, NOSPECS grade of at least 4, and duration under 3 months. Any patient with an uncontrolled infection, another autoimmune disease, pregnancy or lactation was excluded. Clinical symptoms, serum thyroxine and TRAb, thyroid ultrasound, and orbital computed tomography formed the basis for the diagnoses. PBMCs were isolated from roughly 10 ml of fresh peripheral blood by Ficoll-Paque density gradient centrifugation. Total RNA was extracted using Trizol reagent, and RNA quality was assessed on an Agilent 2100 Bioanalyzer.

This entry is derived from a study of T cells in Graves' hyperthyroidism and ophthalmopathy (dated by TCRdb to between 2019 and 2020). The study in broad terms: Peripheral blood samples were taken at initial diagnosis, before any treatment was given. After sampling, hyperthyroidism patients received methimazole starting at 30 mg daily, and ophthalmopathy patients received high-dose intravenous methylprednisolone. A discovery cohort of around 100 patients, fewer than 50 with Graves' ophthalmopathy and 55 to 60 with stable Graves' hyperthyroidism, was used to find distinguishing TCR V-J signatures. TCR Vbeta CDR3 sequencing of around 130 peripheral blood samples (43 ophthalmopathy, 75 or so hyperthyroidism and roughly 17 progressor patients) is reported in the paper. Prospective prediction of ophthalmopathy was tested in an independent validation cohort consisting of some 18 hyperthyroidism patients and around 17 patients who later progressed to ophthalmopathy. The 100 or so discovery patients were randomly divided into training and test sets at a 7:3 ratio. The study also compared thyroid tissue and blood T-cell repertoires from 5 to 7 Graves' hyperthyroidism patients.

On the study overall, not on this receptor specifically: No statistical method was used to set the sample size in advance, and investigators knew the group allocation. Most expanded thyroid clonotypes (frequency above 0.001) were also detected in blood, a finding suggesting that blood repertoires may reflect thyroid immune responses. In cross-validation, a model built on a 13 V-J signature told ophthalmopathy apart from stable hyperthyroidism with 85% to 90% sensitivity and around 84% specificity, and in testing the same model reached 80%/75%. During validation, the model predicted progression to ophthalmopathy a median of about 6.5 months ahead of onset, with more than 60% sensitivity and roughly 75% specificity.

The TCR beta CDR3 regions were amplified from the RNA transcripts. The first round of RT-PCR for the TCR CDR3 was performed with the HTBI primer set and the Qiagen OneStep RT-PCR kit. The libraries were constructed in a second round of multiplex PCR and then size-selected and purified. Paired-end sequencing of the libraries was performed with 100 bp reads on an Illumina HiSeq2000. In the source study's methods: SOAPnuke was used to process the raw data, with reads discarded if the reads contained adapters or uncalled bases, had a mean Phred below 15, or lacked an exact constant-primer or identifier match. High-quality paired reads were merged with COPE v1.2.5, and unique nucleotide sequences were defined as clonotypes. MiTCR v1.1 was used to align the clonotypes against IMGT TRBV, TRBD and TRBJ reference segments. Analysis was restricted to V-J combinations with a frequency above 0.0001, which covered about 99% of repertoires. The TCS score was defined as the ratio of F50 (clonal expansion) to E x V (chaos), calculated using BLOSUM62-based TCRdist between CDR3 peptides within each V-J. Welch's t-statistics and random forest reduced around 510 V-J features to 10 to 15, which were used in a naive Bayes classifier (R e1071). The public reads were run again by TCRdb, first through fastp at Q25 and then through MiXCR, and only productive beta chains were kept. Each CDR3 protein gets just one entry, which takes the most common genes and DNA from the rows behind it. TCRdb's processing, not the authors' own work, is the source of the V and J calls. The sample data list a few hundred thousand distinct CDR3 sequences, and nearly 15% of these were observed just once. 15% to 20% of the sample is in the top ten clones.

The chain joins TRBV2 to TRBJ2-7; a stretch of 7 junction bases matches TRBD1. Sequencing used blood. This sequence was found in a woman aged 55-70 years with Graves' ophthalmopathy. The DNA reads TGTGCCAGCAGTGAAGCCAGGGGGTCGTACGAGCAGTACTTC. Its translation is CASSEARGSYEQYF. Where the CDR3 stops, the reference TRBV2 and TRBJ2-7 genes take over; the full variable domain is EPEVTQTPSHQVTQMGQEVILRCVPISNHLYFYWYRQILGQKVEFLVSFYNNEISEKSEIFDDQFSVERPDGSNFTLKIRSTKLEDSAMYFCASSEARGSYEQYFGPGTRLTVT.